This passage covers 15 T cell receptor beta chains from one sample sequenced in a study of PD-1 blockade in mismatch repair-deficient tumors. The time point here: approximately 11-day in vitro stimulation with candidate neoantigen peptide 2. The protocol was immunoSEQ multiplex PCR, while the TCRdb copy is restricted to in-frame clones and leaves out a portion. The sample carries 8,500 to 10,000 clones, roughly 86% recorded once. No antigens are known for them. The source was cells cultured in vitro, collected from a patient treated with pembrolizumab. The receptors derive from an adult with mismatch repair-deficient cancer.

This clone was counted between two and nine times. The CDR3 DNA reads as TGTGCCTATACAAACTTGGGAGCCTACGAGCAGTACTTC. Encoded protein: CAYTNLGAYEQYF. The chain is built from TRBV30 and TRBJ2-7; tentative D call: TRBD2 (5 bases). Germline loops: CDR1 GTSNPN, CDR2 SVGIG (reference sequence). The CDR3 has 13 residues. Trimming removed 7 bases at V and 2 bases at J, with 15 bases between.

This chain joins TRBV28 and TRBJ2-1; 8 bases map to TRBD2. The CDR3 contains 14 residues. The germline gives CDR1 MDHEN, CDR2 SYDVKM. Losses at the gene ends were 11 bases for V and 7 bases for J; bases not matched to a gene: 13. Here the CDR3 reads CASKVAGGPNEQFF. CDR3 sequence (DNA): TGTGCCTCCAAGGTGGCGGGAGGCCCGAATGAGCAGTTCTTC.

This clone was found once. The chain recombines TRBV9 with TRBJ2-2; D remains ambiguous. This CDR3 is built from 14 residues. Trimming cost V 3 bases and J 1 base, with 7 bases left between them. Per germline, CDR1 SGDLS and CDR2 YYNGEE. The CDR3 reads CASSDGMNTGELFF. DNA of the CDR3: TGTGCCAGCAGCGATGGGATGAACACCGGGGAGCTGTTTTTT.

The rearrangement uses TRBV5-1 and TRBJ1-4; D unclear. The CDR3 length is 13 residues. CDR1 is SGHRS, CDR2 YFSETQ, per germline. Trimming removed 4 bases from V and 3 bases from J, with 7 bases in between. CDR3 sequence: CASSPGSNEKLFF. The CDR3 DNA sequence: TGCGCCAGCAGCCCCGGGTCTAATGAAAAACTGTTTTTT.

The CDR3 loop reads CASSAQTGTGGRTQYF. In DNA form, the CDR3 reads TGTGCCAGCAGCGCACAAACCGGGACAGGGGGGAGGACGCAGTATTTT. The V gene is TRBV5-6, the J gene TRBJ2-3, with TRBD1 identical over 11 bases. This CDR3 has 16 residues. Looked up from germline, CDR1 is SGHDT and CDR2 is YYEEEE. With 4 bases clipped from V and 9 bases from J, the junction kept 13 bases outside the gene matches.

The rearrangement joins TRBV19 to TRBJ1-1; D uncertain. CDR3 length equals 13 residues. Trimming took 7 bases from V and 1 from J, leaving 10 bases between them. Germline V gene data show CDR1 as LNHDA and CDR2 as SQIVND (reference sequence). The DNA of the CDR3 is TGTGCCAGTAACAAGGACCGGAACACTGAAGCTTTCTTT. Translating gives CASNKDRNTEAFF.

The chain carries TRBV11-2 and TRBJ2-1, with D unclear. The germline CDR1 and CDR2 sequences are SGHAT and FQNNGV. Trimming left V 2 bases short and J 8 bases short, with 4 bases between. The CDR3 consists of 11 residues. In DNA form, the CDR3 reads TGTGCCAGCAGCTTATTTGATGAGCAGTTCTTC. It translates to CASSLFDEQFF. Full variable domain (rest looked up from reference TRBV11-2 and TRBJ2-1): EAGVAQSPRYKIIEKRQSVAFWCNPISGHATLYWYQQILGQGPKLLIQFQNNGVVDDSQLPKDRFSAERLKGVDSTLKIQPAKLEDSAVYLCASSLFDEQFFGPGTRLTVL.

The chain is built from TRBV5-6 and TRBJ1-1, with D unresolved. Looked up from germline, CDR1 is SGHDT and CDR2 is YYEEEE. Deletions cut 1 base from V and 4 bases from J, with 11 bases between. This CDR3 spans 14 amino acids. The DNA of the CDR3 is TGTGCCAGCAGCTTGAGAGGGATCGGCACTGAAGCTTTCTTT. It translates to CASSLRGIGTEAFF.

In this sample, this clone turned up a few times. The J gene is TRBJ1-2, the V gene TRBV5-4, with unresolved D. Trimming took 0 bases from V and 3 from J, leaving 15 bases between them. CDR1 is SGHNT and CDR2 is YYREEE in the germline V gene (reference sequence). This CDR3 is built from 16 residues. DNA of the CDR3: TGTGCCAGCAGCTTGGCTGAGTCAGTGGCCGACTATGGCTACACCTTC. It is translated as CASSLAESVADYGYTF.

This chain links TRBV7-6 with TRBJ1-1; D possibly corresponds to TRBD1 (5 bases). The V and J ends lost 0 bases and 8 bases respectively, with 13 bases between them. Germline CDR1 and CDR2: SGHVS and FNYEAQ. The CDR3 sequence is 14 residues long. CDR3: CASSLAPRGGEAFF. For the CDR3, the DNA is TGTGCCAGCAGCTTAGCGCCCCGGGGGGGAGAAGCTTTCTTT.

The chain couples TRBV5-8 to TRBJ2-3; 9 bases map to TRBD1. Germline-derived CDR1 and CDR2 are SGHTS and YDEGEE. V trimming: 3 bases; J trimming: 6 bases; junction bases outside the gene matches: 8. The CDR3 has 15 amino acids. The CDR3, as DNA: TGTGCCAGCAGCTCCACCGGGACAGGGTCTGATACGCAGTATTTT. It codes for CASSSTGTGSDTQYF.

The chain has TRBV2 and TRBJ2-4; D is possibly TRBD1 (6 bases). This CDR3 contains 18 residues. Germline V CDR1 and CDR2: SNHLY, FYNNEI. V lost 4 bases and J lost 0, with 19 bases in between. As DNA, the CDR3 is TGTGCCAGCAGTGGGGATCATTGGGGCAGGGGAGCCAAAAACATTCAGTACTTC. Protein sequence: CASSGDHWGRGAKNIQYF.

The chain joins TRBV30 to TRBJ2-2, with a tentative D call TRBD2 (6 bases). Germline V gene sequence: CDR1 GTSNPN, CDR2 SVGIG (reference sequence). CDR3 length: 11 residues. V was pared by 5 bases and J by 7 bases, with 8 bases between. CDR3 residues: CAWGGGGELFF. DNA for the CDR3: TGTGCCTGGGGGGGAGGCGGGGAGCTGTTTTTT.

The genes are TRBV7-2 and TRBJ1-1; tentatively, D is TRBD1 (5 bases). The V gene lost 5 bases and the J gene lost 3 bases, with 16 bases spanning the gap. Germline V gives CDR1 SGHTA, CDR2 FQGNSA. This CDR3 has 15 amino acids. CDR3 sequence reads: CASSLLGVPDTEAFF. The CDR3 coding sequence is TGTGCCAGCAGCCTTCTAGGGGTCCCGGACACTGAAGCTTTCTTT.

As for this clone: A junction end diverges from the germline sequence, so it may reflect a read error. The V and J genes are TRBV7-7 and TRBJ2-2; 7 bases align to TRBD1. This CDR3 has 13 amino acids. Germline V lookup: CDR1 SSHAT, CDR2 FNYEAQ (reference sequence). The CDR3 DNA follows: TGTGCTAGCAGCGTCGACAGGGCCGGGGAGCTGTTTTTT. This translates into CASSVDRAGELFF.